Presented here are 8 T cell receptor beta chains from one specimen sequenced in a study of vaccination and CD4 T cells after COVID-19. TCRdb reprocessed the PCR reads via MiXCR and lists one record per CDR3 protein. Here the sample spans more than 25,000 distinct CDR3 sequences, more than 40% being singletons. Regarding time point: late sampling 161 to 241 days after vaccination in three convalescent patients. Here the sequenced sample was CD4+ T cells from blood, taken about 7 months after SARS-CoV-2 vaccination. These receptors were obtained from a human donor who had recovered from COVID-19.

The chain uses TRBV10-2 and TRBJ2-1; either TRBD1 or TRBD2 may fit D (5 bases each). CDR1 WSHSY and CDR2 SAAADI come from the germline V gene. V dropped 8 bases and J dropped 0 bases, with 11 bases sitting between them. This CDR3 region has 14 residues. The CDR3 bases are TGCGCCAGCCGGGACGGTAACTCCTACAATGAGCAGTTCTTC. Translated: CASRDGNSYNEQFF.

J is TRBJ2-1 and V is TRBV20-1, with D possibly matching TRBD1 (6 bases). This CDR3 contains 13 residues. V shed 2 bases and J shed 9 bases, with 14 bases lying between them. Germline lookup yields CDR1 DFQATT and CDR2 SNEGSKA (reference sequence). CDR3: CSARQGRWREQFF. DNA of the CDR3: TGCAGTGCTAGACAGGGGCGGTGGCGTGAGCAGTTCTTC.

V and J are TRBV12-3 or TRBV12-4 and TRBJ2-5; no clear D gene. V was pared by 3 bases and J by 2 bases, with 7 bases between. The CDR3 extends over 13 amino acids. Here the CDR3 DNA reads TGTGCCAGCAGTTTCGCAAGACAAGAGACCCAGTACTTC. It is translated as CASSFARQETQYF.

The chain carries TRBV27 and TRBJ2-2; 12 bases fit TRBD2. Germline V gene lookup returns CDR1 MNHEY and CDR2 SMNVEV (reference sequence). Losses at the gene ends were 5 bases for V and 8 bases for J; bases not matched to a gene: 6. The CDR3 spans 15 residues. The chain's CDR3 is CASSRRLAGEGELFF. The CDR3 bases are TGTGCCAGCAGTCGGAGACTAGCGGGAGAGGGGGAGCTGTTTTTT.

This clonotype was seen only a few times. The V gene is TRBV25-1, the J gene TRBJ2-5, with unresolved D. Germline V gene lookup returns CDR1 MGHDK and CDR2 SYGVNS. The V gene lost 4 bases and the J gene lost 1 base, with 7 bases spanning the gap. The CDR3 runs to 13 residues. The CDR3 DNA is TGTGCCAGCAGTGGGCAGTTCCAAGAGACCCAGTACTTC. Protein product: CASSGQFQETQYF.

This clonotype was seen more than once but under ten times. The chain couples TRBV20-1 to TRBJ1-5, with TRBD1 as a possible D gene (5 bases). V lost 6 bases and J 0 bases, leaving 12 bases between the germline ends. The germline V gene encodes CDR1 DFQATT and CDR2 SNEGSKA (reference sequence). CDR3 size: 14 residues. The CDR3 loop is CSAIDSYSNQPQHF. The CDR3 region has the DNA TGCAGTGCAATAGACAGTTATAGCAATCAGCCCCAGCATTTT.

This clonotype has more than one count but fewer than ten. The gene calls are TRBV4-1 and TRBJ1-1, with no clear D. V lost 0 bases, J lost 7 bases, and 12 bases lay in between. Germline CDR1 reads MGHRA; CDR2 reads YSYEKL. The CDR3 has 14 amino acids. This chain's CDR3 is CASSQDRWTGEAFF. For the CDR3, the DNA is TGCGCCAGCAGCCAAGATCGGTGGACGGGTGAAGCTTTCTTT.

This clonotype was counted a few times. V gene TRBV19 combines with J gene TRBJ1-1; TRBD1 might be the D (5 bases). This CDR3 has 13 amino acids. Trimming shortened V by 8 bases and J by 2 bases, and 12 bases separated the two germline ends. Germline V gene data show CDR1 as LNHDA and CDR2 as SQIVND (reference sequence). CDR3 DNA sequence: TGTGCCAGTGCCCGGGGGGTAAACACTGAAGCTTTCTTT. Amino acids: CASARGVNTEAFF.